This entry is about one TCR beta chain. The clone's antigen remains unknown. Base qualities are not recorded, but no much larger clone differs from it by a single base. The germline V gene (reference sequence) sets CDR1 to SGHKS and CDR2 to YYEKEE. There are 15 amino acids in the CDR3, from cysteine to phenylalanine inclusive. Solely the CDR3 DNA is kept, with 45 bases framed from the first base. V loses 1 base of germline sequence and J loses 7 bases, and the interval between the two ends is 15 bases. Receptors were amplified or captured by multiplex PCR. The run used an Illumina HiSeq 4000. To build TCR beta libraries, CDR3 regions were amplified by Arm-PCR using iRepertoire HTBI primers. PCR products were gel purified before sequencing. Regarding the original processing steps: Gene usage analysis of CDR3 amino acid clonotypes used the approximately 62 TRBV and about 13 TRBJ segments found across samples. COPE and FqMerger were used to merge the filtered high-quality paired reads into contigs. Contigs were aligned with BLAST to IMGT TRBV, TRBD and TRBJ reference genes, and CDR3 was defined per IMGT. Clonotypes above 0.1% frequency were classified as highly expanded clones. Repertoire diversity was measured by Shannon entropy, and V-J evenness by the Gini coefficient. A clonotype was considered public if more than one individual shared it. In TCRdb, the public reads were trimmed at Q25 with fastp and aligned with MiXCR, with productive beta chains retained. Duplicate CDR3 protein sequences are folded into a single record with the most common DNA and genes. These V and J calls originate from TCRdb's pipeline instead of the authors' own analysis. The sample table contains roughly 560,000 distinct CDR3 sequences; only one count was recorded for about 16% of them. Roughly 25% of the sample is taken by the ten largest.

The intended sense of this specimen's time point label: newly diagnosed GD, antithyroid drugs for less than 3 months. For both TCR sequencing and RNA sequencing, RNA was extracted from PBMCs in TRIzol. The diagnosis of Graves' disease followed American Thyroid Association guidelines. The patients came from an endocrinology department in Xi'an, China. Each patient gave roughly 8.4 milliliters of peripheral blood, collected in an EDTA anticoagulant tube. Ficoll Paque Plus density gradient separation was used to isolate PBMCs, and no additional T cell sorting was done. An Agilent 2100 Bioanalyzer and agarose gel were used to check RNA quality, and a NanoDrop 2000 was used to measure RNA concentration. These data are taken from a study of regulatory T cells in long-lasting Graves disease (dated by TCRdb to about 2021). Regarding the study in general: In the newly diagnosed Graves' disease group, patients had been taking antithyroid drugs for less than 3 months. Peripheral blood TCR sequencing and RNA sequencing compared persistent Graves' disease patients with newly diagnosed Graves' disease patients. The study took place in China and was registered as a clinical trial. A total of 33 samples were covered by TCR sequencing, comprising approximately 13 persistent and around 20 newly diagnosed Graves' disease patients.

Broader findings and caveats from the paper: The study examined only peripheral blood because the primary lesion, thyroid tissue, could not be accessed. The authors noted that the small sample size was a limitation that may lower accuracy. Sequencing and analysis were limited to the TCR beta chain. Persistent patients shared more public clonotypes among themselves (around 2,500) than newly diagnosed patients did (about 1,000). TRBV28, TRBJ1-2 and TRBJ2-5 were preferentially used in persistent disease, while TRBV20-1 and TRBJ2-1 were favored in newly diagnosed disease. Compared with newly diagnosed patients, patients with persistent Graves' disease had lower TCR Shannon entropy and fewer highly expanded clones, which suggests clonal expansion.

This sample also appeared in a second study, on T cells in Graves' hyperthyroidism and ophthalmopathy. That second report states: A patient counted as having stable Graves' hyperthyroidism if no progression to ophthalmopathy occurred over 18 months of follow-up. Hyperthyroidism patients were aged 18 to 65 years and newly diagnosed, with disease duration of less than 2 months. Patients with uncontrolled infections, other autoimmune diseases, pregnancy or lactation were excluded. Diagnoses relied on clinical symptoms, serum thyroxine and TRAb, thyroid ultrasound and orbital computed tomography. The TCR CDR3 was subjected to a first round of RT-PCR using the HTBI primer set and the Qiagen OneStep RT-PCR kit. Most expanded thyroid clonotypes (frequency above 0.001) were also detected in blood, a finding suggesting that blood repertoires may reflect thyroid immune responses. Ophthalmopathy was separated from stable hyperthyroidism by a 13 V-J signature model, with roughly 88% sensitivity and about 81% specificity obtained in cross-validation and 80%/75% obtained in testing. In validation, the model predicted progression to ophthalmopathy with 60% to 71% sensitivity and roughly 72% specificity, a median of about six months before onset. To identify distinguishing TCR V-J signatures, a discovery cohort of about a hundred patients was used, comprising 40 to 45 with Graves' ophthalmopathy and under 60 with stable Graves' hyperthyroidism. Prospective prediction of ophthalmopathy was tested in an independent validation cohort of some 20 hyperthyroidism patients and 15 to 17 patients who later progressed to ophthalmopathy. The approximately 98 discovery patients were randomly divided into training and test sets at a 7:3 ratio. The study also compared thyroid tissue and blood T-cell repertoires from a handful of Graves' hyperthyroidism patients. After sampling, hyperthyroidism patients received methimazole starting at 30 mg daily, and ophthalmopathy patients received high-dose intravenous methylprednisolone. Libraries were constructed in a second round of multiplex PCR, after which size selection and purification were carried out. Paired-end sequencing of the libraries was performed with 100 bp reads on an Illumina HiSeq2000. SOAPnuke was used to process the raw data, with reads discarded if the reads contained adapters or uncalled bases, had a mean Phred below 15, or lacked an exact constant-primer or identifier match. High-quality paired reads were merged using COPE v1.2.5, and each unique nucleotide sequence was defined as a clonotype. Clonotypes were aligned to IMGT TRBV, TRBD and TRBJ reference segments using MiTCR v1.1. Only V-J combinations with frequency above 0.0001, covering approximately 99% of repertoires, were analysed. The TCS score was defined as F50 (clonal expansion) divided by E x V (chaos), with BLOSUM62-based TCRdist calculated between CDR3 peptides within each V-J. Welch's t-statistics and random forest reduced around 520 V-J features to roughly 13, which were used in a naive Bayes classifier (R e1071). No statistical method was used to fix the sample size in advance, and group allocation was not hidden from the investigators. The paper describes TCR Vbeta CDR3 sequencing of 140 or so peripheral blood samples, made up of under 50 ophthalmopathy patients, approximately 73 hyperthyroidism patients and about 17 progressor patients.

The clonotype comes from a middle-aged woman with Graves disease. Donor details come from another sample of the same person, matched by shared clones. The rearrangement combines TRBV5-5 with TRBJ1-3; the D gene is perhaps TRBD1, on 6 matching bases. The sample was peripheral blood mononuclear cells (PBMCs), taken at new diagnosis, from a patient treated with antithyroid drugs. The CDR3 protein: CASSLPGTKGNTIYF. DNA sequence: TGTGCCAGCAGCTTGCCCGGGACAAAGGGGAACACCATATATTTT.